This T cell receptor (beta chain) came from a study of identical twins (dated by TCRdb to about 2016). Study-wide context: The study deep-sequenced TCR alpha and beta repertoires from monozygotic twins, unrelated adults of various ages and cord blood to test whether fetal clonotypes persist. To rule out contamination, the twin experiments were replicated at different times with different library preparation protocols.

Here is what the overall study found, with its caveats: In monozygotic twins, recombination models systematically underestimated out-of-frame TCR alpha sharing, but the models matched the sharing seen between unrelated individuals. Compared with coincidental sharing between unrelated individuals, an excess of low generation-probability sequences was observed among out-of-frame TCR alpha sequences shared between twins. Fewer insertions were carried by abundant cord blood beta clonotypes, a similar but weaker trend appeared in young adult naive repertoires, and no such trend appeared in memory repertoires. Zero-insertion analyses could be partly confounded by invariant T cells such as MAIT and iNKT, although diverse VJ usage argued against such confounding for most clonotypes. Because the same donors could not be followed over many years, conclusions were based on cross-sectional statistical analysis. Excess twin sharing in beta out-of-frame sequences was weaker because fewer shared sequences lowered the signal-to-noise ratio.

Only healthy Caucasian donors were included. Three pairs of female monozygotic twins, all aged about 18 to 30 years, made up the twin cohort. CD4+ and CD8+ T cell populations were isolated with positive isolation kits from Invitrogen. V gives up 5 bases and J gives up 3 bases, and the segment between their germline ends measures 13 bases. The CDR3 has 14 amino acids, counting the end cysteine and phenylalanine. Only the CDR3 part of the read is kept: 42 bases, read in frame from the first base. Via the germline V gene (reference sequence), CDR1 is SEHNR and CDR2 FQNEAQ. Preparation of the library involved 5' RACE. The run used an Illumina HiSeq 2000. A universal primer binding site was added through template switching, and the final cDNA carried a unique molecular identifier so that TCR cDNA molecules could be counted accurately. Specific primers in the conserved constant-segment region were used to synthesize first-strand cDNA for TCR alpha and beta chains. Each cDNA library was double barcoded, with a SMART-Mk sample barcode plus Illumina barcodes, to control for contamination. TruSeq adapter sequences along with Illumina sample barcodes were introduced in two successive PCR steps. The Illumina HiSeq platform was used with custom primers to sequence TCR alpha and beta cDNA libraries. The authors' pipeline ran thus. MiGEC processed the raw reads to extract unique molecular identifiers, while MiXCR was used to determine the CDR3 positions. Recombination models were inferred per individual with the repgenHMM and IGoR tools using an EM algorithm. The tcR package in R was used for shared clonotype analysis, with sharing normalized by the product of cloneset sizes. To study raw recombination free of thymic and clonal selection effects, out-of-frame nonproductive sequences were analyzed. TCRdb redid the processing of the public reads, applying fastp at Q25 and MiXCR, and retained in-frame beta chains. Duplicate CDR3 protein sequences are folded into a single record with the most common DNA and genes. Clone size and V and J calls follow TCRdb, not the original study. For this sample there are about 240,000 distinct CDR3 sequences; 6% to 8.5% appear just once. The ten largest clones add up to approximately 5.4% of the sample.

This clonotype was counted ten times or more. Its recognized antigen is unknown. No clone much larger than this one lies a single base away; base qualities are absent. This sample was also put to use in a study of yellow fever vaccine responses in identical twins. The second paper states: According to the authors, the vaccine-induced T cell response in identical twins seemed to be partly convergent and partly specific to each individual. Focusing on identical twins, the study followed the T cell clones that responded to the vaccine, and did so with precision.

Sample: CD8+ T cells sorted from blood. This receptor was identified in a woman under 30 in good health. The rearrangement joined TRBV7-9 to TRBJ1-2; the D gene is not confidently resolved. The CDR3 loop reads CASSGVSAYYGYTF. The base sequence is TGTGCCAGCAGCGGAGTCAGCGCCTACTATGGCTACACCTTC.